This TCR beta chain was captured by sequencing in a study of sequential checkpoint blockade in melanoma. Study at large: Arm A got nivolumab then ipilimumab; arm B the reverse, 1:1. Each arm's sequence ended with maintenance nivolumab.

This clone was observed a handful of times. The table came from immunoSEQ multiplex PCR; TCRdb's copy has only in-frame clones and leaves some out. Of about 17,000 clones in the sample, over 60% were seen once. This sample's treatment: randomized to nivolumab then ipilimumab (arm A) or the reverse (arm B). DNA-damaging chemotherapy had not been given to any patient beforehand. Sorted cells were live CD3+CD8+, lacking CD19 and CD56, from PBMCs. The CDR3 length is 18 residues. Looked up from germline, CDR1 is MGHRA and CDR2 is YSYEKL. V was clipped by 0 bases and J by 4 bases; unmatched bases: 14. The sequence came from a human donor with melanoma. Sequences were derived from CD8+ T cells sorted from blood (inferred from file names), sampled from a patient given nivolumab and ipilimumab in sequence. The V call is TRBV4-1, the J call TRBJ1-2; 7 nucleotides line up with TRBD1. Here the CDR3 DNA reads TGCGCCAGCAGCCAAGATGTCCGTAGGGGGCTTAGTAGCTATGGCTACACCTTC. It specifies CASSQDVRRGLSSYGYTF.